The entry that follows covers one T cell receptor beta chain sequence. In the authors' methods: Amplification with reference gene primers provided the estimates of nucleated cell counts. Clones were sequenced by immunoSEQ multiplex PCR, and TCRdb holds only the in-frame ones, with some missing. From that table come the V and J calls and clone size; the DNA was used to work out D and trimming. The sample consists of a few hundred thousand clones, about nine tenths of them appearing once. The CDR3 covers 14 residues. Looked up from germline, CDR1 is MGHRA and CDR2 is YSYEKL. The V and J ends lost 3 bases and 5 bases respectively, with 13 bases between them. This sample stems from a study of blood T cell repertoires in COVID-19. About the study: The United States, Italy and Spain supplied acute and convalescent COVID-19 samples. The cDNA or gDNA used as material had been derived from T cells, B-cell-depleted T cells, or PBMCs.

The chain links TRBV4-1 to TRBJ1-1, with D maybe TRBD1 (5 bases). The sequencing input was peripheral blood. This receptor was identified in a man aged 50-59 years with active or convalescent COVID-19. As DNA, the CDR3 is TGCGCCAGCAGCCAGGTCCCAGGGCGAACTGAAGCTTTCTTT. Encoded protein: CASSQVPGRTEAFF.